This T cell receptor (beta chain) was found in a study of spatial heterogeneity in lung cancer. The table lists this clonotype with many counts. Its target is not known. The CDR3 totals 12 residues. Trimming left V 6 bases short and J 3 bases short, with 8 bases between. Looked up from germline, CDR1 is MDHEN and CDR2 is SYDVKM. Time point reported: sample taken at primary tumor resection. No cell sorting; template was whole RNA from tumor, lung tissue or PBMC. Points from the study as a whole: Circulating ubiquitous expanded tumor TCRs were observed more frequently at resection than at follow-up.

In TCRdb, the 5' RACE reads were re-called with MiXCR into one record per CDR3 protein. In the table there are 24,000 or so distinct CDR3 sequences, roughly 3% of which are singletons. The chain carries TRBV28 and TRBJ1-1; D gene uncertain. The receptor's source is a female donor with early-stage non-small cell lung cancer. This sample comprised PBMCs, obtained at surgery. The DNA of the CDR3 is TGTGCCAGCAGCCGCGTGGACACTGAAGCTTTCTTT. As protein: CASSRVDTEAFF.